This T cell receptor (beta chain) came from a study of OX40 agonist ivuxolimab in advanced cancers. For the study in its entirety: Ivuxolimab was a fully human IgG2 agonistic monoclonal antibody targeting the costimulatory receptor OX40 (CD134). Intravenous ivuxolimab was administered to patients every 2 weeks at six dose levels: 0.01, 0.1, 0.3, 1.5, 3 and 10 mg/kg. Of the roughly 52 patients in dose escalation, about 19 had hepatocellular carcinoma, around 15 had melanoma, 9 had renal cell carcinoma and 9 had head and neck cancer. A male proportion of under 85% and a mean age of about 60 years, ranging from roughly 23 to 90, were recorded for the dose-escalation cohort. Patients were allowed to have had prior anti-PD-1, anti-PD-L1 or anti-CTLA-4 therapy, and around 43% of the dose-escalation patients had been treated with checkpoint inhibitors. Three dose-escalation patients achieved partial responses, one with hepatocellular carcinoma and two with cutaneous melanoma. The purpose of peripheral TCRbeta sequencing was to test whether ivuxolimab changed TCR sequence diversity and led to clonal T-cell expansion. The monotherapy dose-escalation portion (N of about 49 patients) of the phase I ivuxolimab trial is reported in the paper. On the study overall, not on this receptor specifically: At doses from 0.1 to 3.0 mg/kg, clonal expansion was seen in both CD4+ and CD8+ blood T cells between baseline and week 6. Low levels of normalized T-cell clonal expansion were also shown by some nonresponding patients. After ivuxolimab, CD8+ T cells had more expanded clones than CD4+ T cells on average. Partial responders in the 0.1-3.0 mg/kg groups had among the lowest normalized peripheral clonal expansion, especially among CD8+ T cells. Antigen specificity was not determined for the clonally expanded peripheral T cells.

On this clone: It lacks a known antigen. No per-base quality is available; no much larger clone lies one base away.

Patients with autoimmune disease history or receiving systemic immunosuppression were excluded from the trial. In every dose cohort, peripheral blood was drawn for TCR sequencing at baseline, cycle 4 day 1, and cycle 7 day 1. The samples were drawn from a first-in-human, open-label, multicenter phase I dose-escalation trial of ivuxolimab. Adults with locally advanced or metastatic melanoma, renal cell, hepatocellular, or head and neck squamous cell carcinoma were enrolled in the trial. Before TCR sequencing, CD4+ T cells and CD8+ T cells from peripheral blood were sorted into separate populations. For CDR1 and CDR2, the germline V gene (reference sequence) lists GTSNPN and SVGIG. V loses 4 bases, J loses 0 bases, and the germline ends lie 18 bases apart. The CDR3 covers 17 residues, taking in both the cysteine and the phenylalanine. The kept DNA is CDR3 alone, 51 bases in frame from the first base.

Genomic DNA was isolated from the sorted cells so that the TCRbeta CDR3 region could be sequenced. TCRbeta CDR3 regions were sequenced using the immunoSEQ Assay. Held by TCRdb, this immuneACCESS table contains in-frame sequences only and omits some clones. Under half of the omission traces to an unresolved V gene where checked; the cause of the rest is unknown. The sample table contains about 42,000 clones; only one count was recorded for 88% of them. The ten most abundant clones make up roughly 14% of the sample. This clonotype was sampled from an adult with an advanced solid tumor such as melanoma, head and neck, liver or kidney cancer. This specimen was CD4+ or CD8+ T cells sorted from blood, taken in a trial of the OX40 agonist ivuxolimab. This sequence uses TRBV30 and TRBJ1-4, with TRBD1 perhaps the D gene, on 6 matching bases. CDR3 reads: CAWTRGGAVATNEKLFF. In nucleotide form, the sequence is TGTGCCTGGACCCGAGGGGGGGCCGTTGCAACTAATGAAAAACTGTTTTTT.